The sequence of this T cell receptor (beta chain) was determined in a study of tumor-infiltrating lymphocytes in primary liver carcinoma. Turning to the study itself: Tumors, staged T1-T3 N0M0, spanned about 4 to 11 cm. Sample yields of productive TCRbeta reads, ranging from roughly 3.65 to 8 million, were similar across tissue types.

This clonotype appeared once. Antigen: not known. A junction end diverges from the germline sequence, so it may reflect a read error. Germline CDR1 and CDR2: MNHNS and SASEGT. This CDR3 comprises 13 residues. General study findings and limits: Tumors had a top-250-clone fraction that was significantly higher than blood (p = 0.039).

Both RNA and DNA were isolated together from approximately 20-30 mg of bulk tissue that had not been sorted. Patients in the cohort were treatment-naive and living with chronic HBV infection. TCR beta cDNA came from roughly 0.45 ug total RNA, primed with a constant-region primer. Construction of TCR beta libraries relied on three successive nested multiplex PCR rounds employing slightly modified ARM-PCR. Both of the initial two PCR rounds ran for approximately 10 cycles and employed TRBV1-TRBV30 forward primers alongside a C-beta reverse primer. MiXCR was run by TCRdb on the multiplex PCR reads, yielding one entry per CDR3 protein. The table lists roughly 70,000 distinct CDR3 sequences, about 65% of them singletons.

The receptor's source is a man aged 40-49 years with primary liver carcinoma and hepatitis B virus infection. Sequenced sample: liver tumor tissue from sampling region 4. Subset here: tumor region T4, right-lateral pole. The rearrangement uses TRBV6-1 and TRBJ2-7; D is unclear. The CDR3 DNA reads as TGTGCCAGCGGCGAATGTGTTTTCTATGAGCAATACTTC. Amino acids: CASGECVFYEQYF.